One and the same sample provided the 25 T cell receptor beta chains below, sequenced in a study of identical twins. Each CDR3 protein is one row after TCRdb ran MiXCR on the 5' RACE reads. The sample has 500,000 or so distinct CDR3 sequences; 14% are singletons. These data are also associated with another study on yellow fever vaccine responses in identical twins.

Sequencing was performed on CD4+ T cells sorted from blood. The receptors come from a woman in her late teens or twenties in good health.

This chain links TRBV3-1 with TRBJ2-1; 10 nucleotides match TRBD2. Germline CDR1 reads LGHDT; CDR2 reads YNNKEL (reference sequence). The CDR3 is 18 amino acids. The junction had 16 bases not matched to a gene; V was cut back by 8 bases and J by 3 bases. The CDR3 reads CASCLISGGLSFYNEQFF. As DNA, the CDR3 is TGTGCCAGCTGTTTAATTAGCGGGGGGCTATCTTTCTACAATGAGCAGTTCTTC.

In this sample, this clonotype turned up many times. The CDR3 region is CASSLSGPNIQYF. CDR3 in DNA: TGTGCCAGCAGTTTATCAGGACCAAACATTCAGTACTTC. The chain has TRBV12-3 or TRBV12-4 and TRBJ2-4; no firm D call. This CDR3 has 13 residues. The V end lost 2 bases, the J end lost 6 bases, and 8 bases lay between the germline ends.

This clonotype was detected only a few times. J is TRBJ2-7 and V is TRBV10-3, with D tentatively TRBD1 (6 bases). Trimming took off 0 bases at V and 1 base at J, with 10 bases between the two ends. This CDR3 is built from 15 residues. Germline-derived CDR1 and CDR2 are ENHRY and SYGVKD. The CDR3 loop reads CAISESSTGSYEQYF. The CDR3 DNA reads TGTGCCATCAGTGAGTCGTCTACAGGGTCCTACGAGCAGTACTTC.

V usage is TRBV28 and J usage is TRBJ2-3; the match to TRBD2 covers 11 bases. Germline V CDR1 and CDR2: MDHEN, SYDVKM. With V trimmed by 6 bases and J by 0 bases, 8 bases remained unmatched. This CDR3 comprises 17 residues. The CDR3 bases are TGTGCCAGCAGCTCCTCGGGACTAGCGGAGAGCACAGATACGCAGTATTTT. It is translated as CASSSSGLAESTDTQYF.

This clonotype was detected a few times. The chain couples TRBV7-2 to TRBJ2-1; unclear D gene. V shed 5 bases and J shed 10 bases, with 15 bases lying between them. The CDR3 contains 13 residues. Germline CDR1 is SGHTA and CDR2 is FQGNSA. The chain's CDR3 is CASSQLTIYEQFF. CDR3 DNA sequence: TGTGCCAGCAGCCAACTAACTATTTACGAGCAGTTCTTC.

This clonotype was found a few times. The chain recombines TRBV6-1 with TRBJ2-7, with no clear D. This CDR3 is 14 amino acids long. Looked up from germline, CDR1 is MNHNS and CDR2 is SASEGT. V gave up 5 bases and J gave up 3 bases, with 14 bases separating them. CDR3 in DNA: TGTGCCAGCAGTCCCCTCAGGCATCACTACGAGCAGTACTTC. Translation: CASSPLRHHYEQYF.

This clonotype was recorded many times. V usage is TRBV19 and J usage is TRBJ2-1; D possibly corresponds to TRBD2 (6 bases). Germline V gene sequence: CDR1 LNHDA, CDR2 SQIVND (reference sequence). The CDR3 has 17 amino acids. The V gene lost 3 bases and the J gene lost 4 bases, with 19 bases spanning the gap. CDR3 loop: CASSMMGPGAKYNEQFF. In DNA, the CDR3 is TGTGCCAGTAGTATGATGGGGCCGGGAGCGAAGTACAATGAGCAGTTCTTC.

In this sample, this clonotype turned up a few times. This rearrangement joins TRBV4-3 to TRBJ2-7; 8 nucleotides agree with TRBD1. V gave up 1 base and J gave up 0 bases; unmatched junction bases: 11. Germline CDR1 is LGHNA and CDR2 is YSLEER. This CDR3 region has 18 residues. The CDR3 bases are TGCGCCAGCAGCCAAGCGGGGGCCCGGACAGGGATCTCCTACGAGCAGTACTTC. Residues: CASSQAGARTGISYEQYF.

V is TRBV2 and J is TRBJ2-2; 10 bases map to TRBD2. The CDR3 is made up of 18 amino acids. CDR1 is SNHLY and CDR2 is FYNNEI in the germline V gene. The J segment lost 5 bases and the V segment lost 10 bases, leaving 19 bases of the junction unmatched. The CDR3, as DNA: TGTGCCATCAGCCGCAGGGGTCTAGCGGGAGCAGGTACCGGGGAGCTGTTTTTT. This sequence encodes CAISRRGLAGAGTGELFF.

The sample holds one count of this clonotype. The chain couples TRBV14 to TRBJ2-2; D is possibly TRBD1 (5 bases). Germline lookup yields CDR1 SGHDN and CDR2 FVKESK. Trimming removed 4 bases at V and 5 bases at J, with 11 bases between. The CDR3 sequence is 14 residues long. DNA for the CDR3: TGTGCCAGCAGCCTACGTACAGGTACCGGGGAGCTGTTTTTT. As protein: CASSLRTGTGELFF.

This clonotype has a handful of counts. J is TRBJ1-5 and V is TRBV5-1, with 8 bases aligning to TRBD1. The V gene end was trimmed by 0 bases and the J gene end by 0 bases; junction bases not matched to a gene: 2. The CDR3 is 16 residues long. Per germline, CDR1 SGHRS and CDR2 YFSETQ. CDR3 sequence reads: CASSLGDRNSNQPQHF. CDR3 bases: TGCGCCAGCAGCTTGGGGGACAGGAATAGCAATCAGCCCCAGCATTTT.

V is TRBV27 and J is TRBJ1-1; D possibly corresponds to TRBD1 (5 bases). Germline values: CDR1 MNHEY, CDR2 SMNVEV (reference sequence). V lost 3 bases to trimming and J lost 0 bases, with 11 bases between them. The CDR3 loop spans 15 amino acids. The CDR3 region is CASSFLGRMNTEAFF. CDR3 nucleotide sequence: TGTGCCAGCAGTTTTCTGGGACGAATGAACACTGAAGCTTTCTTT.

In this sample, this clonotype turned up many times. This sequence joins TRBV10-3 and TRBJ2-7, with a possible D match to TRBD2 (6 bases). V lost 8 bases to trimming and J lost 2 bases, with 16 bases between them. CDR1 and CDR2 from the germline V gene are ENHRY and SYGVKD. CDR3 size: 14 residues. The CDR3 DNA follows: TGTGCCATCGGTACCCCGGGGGTCCCCTACGAGCAGTACTTC. Its protein product is CAIGTPGVPYEQYF.

V and J are TRBV6-1 and TRBJ2-7; 10 bases map to TRBD1. V trimming: 11 bases; J trimming: 3 bases; junction bases outside the gene matches: 10. This CDR3 spans 14 amino acids. The germline V gene has CDR1 MNHNS and CDR2 SASEGT. The CDR3 DNA is TGTGCCGGGAAAAAGACAGGGGGCGGCTACGAGCAGTACTTC. Its translation: CAGKKTGGGYEQYF.

A few counts support this clonotype. The chain is built from TRBV6-2 or TRBV6-3 and TRBJ2-1, with 11 bases fitting TRBD2. The CDR3 is made up of 19 amino acids. Germline values: CDR1 MNHEY, CDR2 SVGEGT. Trimming removed 2 bases from V and 6 bases from J; junction bases left unmatched: 15. The CDR3 bases are TGTGCCAGCAGTTACGGCGGTATTGGTAGCGGGAGGGGGTCCAATGAGCAGTTCTTC. Translated, it gives CASSYGGIGSGRGSNEQFF.

The chain recombines TRBV29-1 with TRBJ2-3, with no clear D. Deletions cut 7 bases from V and 4 bases from J, with 12 bases between. From germline, CDR1 is SQVTM and CDR2 ANQGSEA. CDR3 length equals 12 residues. The CDR3 DNA sequence: TGCAGCGCTAAAGGTGGGGCAGATACGCAGTATTTT. It translates to CSAKGGADTQYF.

This clonotype appeared many times. The chain recombines TRBV5-1 with TRBJ2-1; 13 positions agree with TRBD2. V lost 4 bases, J lost 8 bases, and 6 bases stayed unmatched. The CDR3 covers 15 residues. Germline CDR1 SGHRS, CDR2 YFSETQ. The CDR3 sequence is CASSPRTSGSDEQFF. CDR3 DNA sequence: TGCGCCAGCAGCCCCAGGACTAGCGGGAGTGATGAGCAGTTCTTC.

The rearrangement uses TRBV20-1 and TRBJ2-5, with 8 bases fitting TRBD1. Germline CDR1 DFQATT, CDR2 SNEGSKA (reference sequence). V gave up 1 base and J gave up 5 bases; unmatched junction bases: 12. CDR3 size: 16 residues. DNA for the CDR3: TGCAGTGCTAGAGCCCGGGACAGGAGCCCCAGGGAGACCCAGTACTTC. Protein: CSARARDRSPRETQYF.

This clonotype was seen a few times. The rearrangement links TRBV18 to TRBJ1-5; TRBD1 aligns across 7 bases. The CDR3 runs to 14 residues. Germline V gene lookup returns CDR1 KGHSH and CDR2 LQKENI. Trimming removed 1 base from V and 5 bases from J; junction bases left unmatched: 2. This CDR3 is CASSPQGADQPQHF. CDR3 sequence (DNA): TGTGCCAGCTCACCACAGGGGGCCGATCAGCCCCAGCATTTT.

The chain joins TRBV29-1 to TRBJ1-1; perhaps TRBD1 as D (6 bases). There are 13 residues in the CDR3. The germline gives CDR1 SQVTM, CDR2 ANQGSEA. Trimming removed 3 bases at V and 1 base at J, with 9 bases between. CDR3 nucleotides: TGCAGCGTTGATGCAGGGGCGAACACTGAAGCTTTCTTT. Translated: CSVDAGANTEAFF.

The rearrangement links TRBV4-3 to TRBJ2-1; tentatively, D is TRBD1 (5 bases). CDR1 and CDR2 (germline): LGHNA, YSLEER. The CDR3 totals 14 residues. V shed 0 bases and J shed 9 bases, with 12 bases lying between them. CDR3 loop: CASSQDSQGGEQFF. The CDR3 nucleotides read TGCGCCAGCAGCCAAGATTCGCAGGGCGGTGAGCAGTTCTTC.

This clonotype was seen only a few times. The J gene is TRBJ2-6, the V gene TRBV3-1; TRBD1 matches at 8 bases. Per the germline V gene, CDR1 is LGHDT and CDR2 is YNNKEL (reference sequence). This CDR3 comprises 17 residues. V dropped 6 bases and J dropped 1; count of bases not matched to a gene: 8. The CDR3 nucleotides are TGTGCCAGCAGGAAAAATACAGGGGGGTCTGGGGCCAACGTCCTGACTTTC. Translated: CASRKNTGGSGANVLTF.

The J gene is TRBJ2-2, the V gene TRBV6-5, with D perhaps being TRBD1 or TRBD2 (6 bases each). Germline V CDR1 and CDR2: MNHEY, SVGAGI. Trimming shortened V by 2 bases and J by 5 bases, and 9 bases separated the two germline ends. The CDR3 has 14 amino acids. CDR3 in amino acids: CASSYGGLTGELFF. DNA for the CDR3: TGTGCCAGCAGTTACGGGGGGCTAACCGGGGAGCTGTTTTTT.

V and J are TRBV6-1 and TRBJ2-1, with a tentative D call TRBD1 (6 bases). The CDR3 extends over 15 amino acids. Germline CDR1 and CDR2: MNHNS and SASEGT. V was shortened by 8 bases and J by 0 bases, with 14 bases between the two germline ends. The CDR3 bases are TGTGCCAGCGCCCAGGGCAGGGGCTCCTACAATGAGCAGTTCTTC. It encodes CASAQGRGSYNEQFF.

This clonotype was counted many times. The rearrangement links TRBV7-2 to TRBJ2-5; D is possibly TRBD2 (5 bases). V was shortened by 5 bases and J by 2 bases, with 9 bases between the two germline ends. Germline V gene sequence: CDR1 SGHTA, CDR2 FQGNSA. The CDR3 is made up of 13 amino acids. CDR3 sequence: CASSLERQETQYF. The CDR3 nucleotides read TGTGCCAGCAGCCTGGAGCGGCAAGAGACCCAGTACTTC.